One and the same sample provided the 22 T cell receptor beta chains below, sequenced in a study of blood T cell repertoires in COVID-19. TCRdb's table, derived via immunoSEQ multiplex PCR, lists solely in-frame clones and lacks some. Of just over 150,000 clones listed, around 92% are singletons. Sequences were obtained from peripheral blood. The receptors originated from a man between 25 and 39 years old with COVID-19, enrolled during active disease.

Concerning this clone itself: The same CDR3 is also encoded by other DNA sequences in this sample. CDR3 loop: CASSYFGGSTDTQYF. Here the CDR3 DNA reads TGTGCCAGCAGTTACTTCGGGGGGAGCACAGATACGCAGTATTTT. This chain uses TRBV6-5 with TRBJ2-3; 7 nucleotides line up with TRBD2. CDR3 size: 15 residues. Germline CDR1 is MNHEY and CDR2 is SVGAGI. V was pared by 1 base and J by 0 bases, with 1 base of the junction left unmatched.

For the CDR3, the DNA is TGTGCCAGTAGGCCCCGGGGAGGGGGGACCAACTATGGCTACACCTTC. It translates to CASRPRGGGTNYGYTF. The V call is TRBV19, the J call TRBJ1-2; TRBD1 is a possible D gene (6 bases). V lost 6 bases and J 2 bases, leaving 19 bases between the germline ends. Germline V CDR1 and CDR2: LNHDA, SQIVND (reference sequence). This CDR3 has 16 residues. Using reference TRBV19 and TRBJ1-2 for the parts outside the CDR3, the full variable domain is DGGITQSPKYLFRKEGQNVTLSCEQNLNHDAMYWYRQDPGQGLRLIYYSQIVNDFQKGDIAEGYSVSREKKESFPLTVTSAQKNPTAFYLCASRPRGGGTNYGYTFGSGTRLTVV.

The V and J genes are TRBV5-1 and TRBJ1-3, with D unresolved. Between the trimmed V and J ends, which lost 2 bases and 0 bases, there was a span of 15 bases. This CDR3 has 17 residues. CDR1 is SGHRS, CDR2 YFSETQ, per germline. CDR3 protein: CASSFGRQTISGNTIYF. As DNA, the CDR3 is TGCGCCAGCAGCTTCGGGCGCCAGACTATCTCTGGAAACACCATATATTTT.

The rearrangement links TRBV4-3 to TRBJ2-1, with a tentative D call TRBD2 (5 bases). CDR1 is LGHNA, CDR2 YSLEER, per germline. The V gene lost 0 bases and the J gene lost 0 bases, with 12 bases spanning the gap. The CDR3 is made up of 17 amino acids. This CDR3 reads CASSQEGAPSSYNEQFF. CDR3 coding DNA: TGCGCCAGCAGCCAAGAGGGAGCCCCAAGCTCCTACAATGAGCAGTTCTTC.

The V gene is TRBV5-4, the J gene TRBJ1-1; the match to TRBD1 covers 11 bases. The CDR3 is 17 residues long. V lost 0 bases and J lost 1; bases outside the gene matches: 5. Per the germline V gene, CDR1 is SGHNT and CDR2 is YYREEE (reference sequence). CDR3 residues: CASSLGTGGAGNTEAFF. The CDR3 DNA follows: TGTGCCAGCAGCTTGGGGACAGGGGGCGCGGGGAACACTGAAGCTTTCTTT.

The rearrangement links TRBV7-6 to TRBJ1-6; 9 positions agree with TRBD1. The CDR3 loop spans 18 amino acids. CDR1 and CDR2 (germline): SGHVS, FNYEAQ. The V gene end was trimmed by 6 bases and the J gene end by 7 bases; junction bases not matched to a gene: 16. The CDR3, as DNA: TGTGCCAGCAGTTTCTTAGCACCGGGACAGGGTATCAATTCACCCCTCCACTTT. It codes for CASSFLAPGQGINSPLHF.

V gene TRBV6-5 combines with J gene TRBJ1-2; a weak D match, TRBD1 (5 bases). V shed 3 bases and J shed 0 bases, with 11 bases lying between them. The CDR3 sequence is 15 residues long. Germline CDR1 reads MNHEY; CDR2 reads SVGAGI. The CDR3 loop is CASSYGGRPNYGYTF. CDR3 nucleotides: TGTGCCAGCAGTTATGGGGGGAGACCTAACTATGGCTACACCTTC.

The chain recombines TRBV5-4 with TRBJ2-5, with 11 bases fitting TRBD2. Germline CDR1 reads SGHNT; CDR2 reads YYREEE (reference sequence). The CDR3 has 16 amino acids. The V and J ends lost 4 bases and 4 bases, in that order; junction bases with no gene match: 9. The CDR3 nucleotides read TGTGCCAGCAGCATGGGTAGCGGGGGGGCTTTAGAGACCCAGTACTTC. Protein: CASSMGSGGALETQYF. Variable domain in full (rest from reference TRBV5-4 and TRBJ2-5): ETGVTQSPTHLIKTRGQQVTLRCSSQSGHNTVSWYQQALGQGPQFIFQYYREEENGRGNFPPRFSGLQFPNYSSELNVNALELDDSALYLCASSMGSGGALETQYFGPGTRLLVL.

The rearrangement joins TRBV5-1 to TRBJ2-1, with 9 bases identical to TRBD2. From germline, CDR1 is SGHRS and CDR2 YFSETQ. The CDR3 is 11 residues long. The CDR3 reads CELAGDNEQFF. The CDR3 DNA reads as TGCGAGTTAGCGGGAGACAATGAGCAGTTCTTC.

The CDR3 region has the DNA TGTGCCAGCAGCTTTCGACAGGGCCCCTACGAGCAGTACTTC. It translates to CASSFRQGPYEQYF. The chain employs TRBV7-2 and TRBJ2-7, with 7 bases that match TRBD1. CDR3 length: 14 residues. The V segment lost 3 bases and the J segment 2 bases; nucleotides outside the gene matches: 4. The germline V gene has CDR1 SGHTA and CDR2 FQGNSA. Supplemented by reference TRBV7-2 and TRBJ2-7, the full variable domain reads GAGVSQSPSNKVTEKGKDVELRCDPISGHTALYWYRQSLGQGLEFLIYFQGNSAPDKSGLPSDRFSAERTGGSVSTLTIQRTQQEDSAVYLCASSFRQGPYEQYFGPGTRLTVT.

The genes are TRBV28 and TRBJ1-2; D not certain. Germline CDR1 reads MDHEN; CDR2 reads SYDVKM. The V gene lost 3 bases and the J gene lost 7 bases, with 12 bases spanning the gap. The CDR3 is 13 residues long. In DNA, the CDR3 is TGTGCCAGCAGTTTGGTGCGACATTCTGGCTACACCTTC. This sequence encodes CASSLVRHSGYTF.

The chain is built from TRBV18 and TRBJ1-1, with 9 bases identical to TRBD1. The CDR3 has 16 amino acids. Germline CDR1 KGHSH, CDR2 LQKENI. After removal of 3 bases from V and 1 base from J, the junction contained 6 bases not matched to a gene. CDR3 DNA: TGTGCCAGCTCACCGGACAGGGGAGGTGCGAACACTGAAGCTTTCTTT. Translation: CASSPDRGGANTEAFF.

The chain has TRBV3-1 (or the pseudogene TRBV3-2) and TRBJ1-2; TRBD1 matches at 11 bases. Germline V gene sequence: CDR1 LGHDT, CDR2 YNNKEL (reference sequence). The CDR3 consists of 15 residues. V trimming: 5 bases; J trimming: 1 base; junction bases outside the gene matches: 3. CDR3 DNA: TGTGCCAGCAGCGAAGGGACAGGGGGTAACTATGGCTACACCTTC. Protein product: CASSEGTGGNYGYTF.

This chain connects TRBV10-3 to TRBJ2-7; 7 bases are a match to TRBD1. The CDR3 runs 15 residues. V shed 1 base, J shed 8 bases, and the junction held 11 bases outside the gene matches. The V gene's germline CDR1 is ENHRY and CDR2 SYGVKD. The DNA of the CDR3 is TGTGCCATCAGTGAGTTTAACAGGGGCTCGTTGAAGCAGTACTTC. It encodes CAISEFNRGSLKQYF.

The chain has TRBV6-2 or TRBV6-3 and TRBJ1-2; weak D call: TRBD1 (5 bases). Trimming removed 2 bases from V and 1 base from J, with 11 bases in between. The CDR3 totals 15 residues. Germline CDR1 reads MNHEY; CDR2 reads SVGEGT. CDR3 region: CASSYDVGHNYGYTF. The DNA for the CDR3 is TGTGCCAGCAGTTACGACGTCGGACATAACTATGGCTACACCTTC.

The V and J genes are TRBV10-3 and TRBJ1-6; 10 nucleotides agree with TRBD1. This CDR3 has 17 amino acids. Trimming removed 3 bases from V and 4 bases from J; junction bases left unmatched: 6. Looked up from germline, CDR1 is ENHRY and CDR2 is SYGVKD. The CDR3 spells CAISEGDRGGYNSPLHF. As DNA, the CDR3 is TGTGCCATCAGTGAAGGGGACAGGGGTGGGTATAATTCACCCCTCCACTTT.

In DNA, the CDR3 is TGTGCCAGCAGAGCCTTTAATGAAAAACTGTTTTTT. As protein: CASRAFNEKLFF. The V gene is TRBV28, the J gene TRBJ1-4; D is unclear. The V gene's germline CDR1 is MDHEN and CDR2 SYDVKM. Trimming stripped 6 bases from V and 4 bases from J, with 6 bases between. The CDR3 covers 12 residues.

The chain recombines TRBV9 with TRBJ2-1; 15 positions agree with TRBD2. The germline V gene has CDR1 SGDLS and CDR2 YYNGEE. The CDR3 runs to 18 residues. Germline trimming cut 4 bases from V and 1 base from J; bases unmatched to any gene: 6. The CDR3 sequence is CASSPRTSGRGSYNEQFF. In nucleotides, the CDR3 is TGTGCCAGCAGCCCGCGGACTAGCGGGAGGGGATCCTACAATGAGCAGTTCTTC.

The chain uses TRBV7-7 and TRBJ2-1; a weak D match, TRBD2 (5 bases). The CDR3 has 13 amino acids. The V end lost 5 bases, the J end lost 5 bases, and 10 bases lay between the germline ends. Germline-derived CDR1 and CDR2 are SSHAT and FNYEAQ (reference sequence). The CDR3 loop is CASSTGLNNEQFF. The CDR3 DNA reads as TGTGCCAGCAGCACCGGACTGAACAATGAGCAGTTCTTC.

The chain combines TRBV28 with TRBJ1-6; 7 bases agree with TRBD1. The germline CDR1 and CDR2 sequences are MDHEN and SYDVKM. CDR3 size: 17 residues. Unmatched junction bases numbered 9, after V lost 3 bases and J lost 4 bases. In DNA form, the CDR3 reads TGTGCCAGCAGTTTTAGGGTAGGGACAGTTTATAATTCACCCCTCCACTTT. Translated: CASSFRVGTVYNSPLHF.

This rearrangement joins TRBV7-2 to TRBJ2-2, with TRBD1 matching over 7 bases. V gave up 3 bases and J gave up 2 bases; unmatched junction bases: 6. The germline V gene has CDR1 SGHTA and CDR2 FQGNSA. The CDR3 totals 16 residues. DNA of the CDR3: TGTGCCAGCAGCTTCCGGACAGGTTATAACACCGGGGAGCTGTTTTTT. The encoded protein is CASSFRTGYNTGELFF.

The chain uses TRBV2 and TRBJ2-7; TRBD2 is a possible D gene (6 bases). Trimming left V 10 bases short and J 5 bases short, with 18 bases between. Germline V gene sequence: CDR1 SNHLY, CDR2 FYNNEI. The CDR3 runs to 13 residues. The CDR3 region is CAIRLGGINEQYF. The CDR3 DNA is TGTGCCATTCGACTGGGGGGTATCAACGAGCAGTACTTC.